This T cell receptor (beta chain) was captured by sequencing in a study of vaccination effects on CD4 cells after COVID-19. The repertoire was sequenced with immunoSEQ multiplex PCR; TCRdb's copy has only in-frame clones and lacks some. The repertoire consists of approximately 40,000 clones, with roughly 70% occurring once and the leading ten covering 20% to 25%. Note on this clone: Its target is not known.

Findings and caveats of the study: After vaccination of healthy people, only 1 of 255 vaccine-induced clones cross-reacted with common cold coronaviruses.

In the ViraFEST assay, antigen-specific CD4+ clonotypes were identified by expansion after peptide-pool stimulation. Having been cultured for roughly 10 days, the cells underwent CD4+ T cell isolation. People in the vaccine group had not been infected with SARS-CoV-2 before, and their nucleocapsid antibodies were negative. Wells each received more than 1.5 million PBMC, cultured with 10 IU/ml IL-2 and about 10 ug/ml peptides. V lost 3 bases and J lost 0, with 10 bases in between. Germline assignment: CDR1 DFQATT and CDR2 SNEGSKA (reference sequence). CDR3 length: 14 amino acids. This chain joins TRBV20-1 and TRBJ2-3; D assignment may be TRBD1 or TRBD2 (6 bases each). The material was CD4+ T cells from PBMCs cultured with SARS-CoV-2 spike peptides, obtained before COVID-19 vaccination. The TCR originated in a human donor who received a COVID-19 vaccine. CDR3 DNA: TGCAGTGCTAGTCGGGGGCCTAGCACAGATACGCAGTATTTT. Translating gives CSASRGPSTDTQYF.